This TCR beta chain is drawn from a study of T cell repertoires in cytomegalovirus infection. In the study overall: Through public TCR beta signatures, both CMV infection and matching HLA type were indicated.

One entry per CDR3 protein results from TCRdb running MiXCR on the reads. This table has nearly 650,000 distinct CDR3 sequences, 20% to 25% appearing once. This clonotype was seen many times. Its antigen remains unidentified. CDR3 length equals 17 residues. The J segment lost 0 bases and the V segment lost 5 bases, leaving 8 bases of the junction unmatched. Germline V gene sequence: CDR1 LGHNA, CDR2 YSLEER. Regarding the study as a whole: Dominating the ex vivo response were HLA-C-restricted CMV-specific TCR beta clonotypes. Identification of carriers of CMV plus the relevant HLA was achieved through cumulative public TCR beta family frequency.

The chain recombines TRBV4-3 with TRBJ1-4, with 8 positions matching TRBD1. The sequence was collected from a human donor in good health (CMV status not recorded). Some clones in this sample may be carry-over from other donors' samples. Material: CD8+ T cells from PBMCs. CDR3 amino acids: CASSWGQVISTNEKLFF. The CDR3 DNA sequence: TGCGCCAGCAGCTGGGGACAGGTCATATCAACTAATGAAAAACTGTTTTTT.